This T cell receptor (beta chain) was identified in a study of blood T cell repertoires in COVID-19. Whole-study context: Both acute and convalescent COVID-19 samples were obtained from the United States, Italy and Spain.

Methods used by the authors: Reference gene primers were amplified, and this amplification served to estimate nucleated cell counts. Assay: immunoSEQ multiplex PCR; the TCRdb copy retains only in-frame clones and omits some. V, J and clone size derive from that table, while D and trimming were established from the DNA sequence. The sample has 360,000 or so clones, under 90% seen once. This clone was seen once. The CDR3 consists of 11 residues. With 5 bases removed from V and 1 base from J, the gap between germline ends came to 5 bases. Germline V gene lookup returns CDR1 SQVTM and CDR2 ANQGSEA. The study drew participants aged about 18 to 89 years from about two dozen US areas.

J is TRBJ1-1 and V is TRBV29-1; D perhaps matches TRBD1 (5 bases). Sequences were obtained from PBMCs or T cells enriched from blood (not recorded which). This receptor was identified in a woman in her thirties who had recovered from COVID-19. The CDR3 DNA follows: TGCAGCGTTACAGGGAACACTGAAGCTTTCTTT. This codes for CSVTGNTEAFF. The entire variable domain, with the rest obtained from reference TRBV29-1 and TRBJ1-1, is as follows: SAVISQKPSRDICQRGTSLTIQCQVDSQVTMMFWYRQQPGQSLTLIATANQGSEATYESGFVIDKFPISRPNLTFSTLTVSNMSPEDSSIYLCSVTGNTEAFFGQGTRLTVV.